This TCR beta chain stems from a study of shared clonotypes between healthy human individuals. The assay was immunoSEQ multiplex PCR, and TCRdb's table has in-frame clones only and misses some. Here the sample spans some 500,000 clones, approximately 95% being singletons. Between the trimmed V and J ends, which lost 2 bases and 2 bases, there was a span of 10 bases. Germline CDR1 and CDR2: WNHNN and SYGVQD (reference sequence). The CDR3 covers 14 residues. The rearrangement joins TRBV10-1 to TRBJ2-7; weak D call: TRBD1 (5 bases). This sequence originates from a woman in her thirties in good health. The sequenced sample was naive CD4+ T cells sorted from blood. Subset reported: CD45RA+ positively selected. Here the CDR3 DNA reads TGCGCCAGCAGTGAGATGGACATTGCCTACGAGCAGTACTTC. The encoded protein is CASSEMDIAYEQYF.